This TCR beta chain was identified during a study of T-cell memory formation after mild COVID-19. On this clonotype: Its target is unknown.

Overall study findings and caveats: Cross-reactive memory apparently joined, as some responding clones appeared in pre-infection memory.

TCRdb re-called the 5' RACE reads with MiXCR, one entry per CDR3 protein. Here the sample spans 550,000 to 700,000 distinct CDR3 sequences, roughly 17% being singletons. The sequenced sample consisted of PBMCs or a T cell subset sorted from them (not recorded which). The source of this sequence is an adult woman who had mild COVID-19 (a few samples of this study predate the infection). Cell type and time point are not known.

This CDR3 is CASSEQGEGYNEQFF. The CDR3 DNA follows: TGTGCCAGCAGTGAACAGGGGGAAGGCTACAATGAGCAGTTCTTC. The chain recombines TRBV7-3 with TRBJ2-1; the match to TRBD1 covers 8 bases. This CDR3 is 15 amino acids long. The germline V gene encodes CDR1 SGHTA and CDR2 FQGTGA. The ends lost 6 bases at V and 3 bases at J; junction bases unmatched: 7.